These 17 T cell receptor beta chains originate from one sample sequenced in a study of tumor-infiltrating lymphocytes in primary liver carcinoma (TCRdb year 2017). Without any cell sorting, total RNA and DNA were co-extracted from about 20-30 mg of bulk tissue using the AllPrep DNA/RNA mini kit. Sequencing took place on an Illumina HiSeq 2500. Using a constant-region primer and ProtoScript II reverse transcriptase, TCRbeta-specific cDNA was reverse-transcribed from around 500 ng total RNA. The TCRbeta libraries were prepared through three rounds of nested multiplex PCR following a slightly modified ARM-PCR procedure. Each of the first two PCR rounds ran for approximately 10 cycles and used multiplex TRBV1-TRBV30 forward primers together with a Cbeta reverse primer. TCRdb reworked the public reads: Q25 trimming with fastp, MiXCR clone assembly, productive beta chains retained. Rows merge per CDR3 protein into single entries with the most common DNA and genes. For this sample there are tens of thousands of distinct CDR3 sequences; approximately 80% appear just once. The ten biggest clones cover roughly a quarter of the sample.

Material: liver tumor tissue from sampling region 5. The cell subset or site label on this specimen signifies: tumor region T5, tumor centre. These receptors were collected from a man aged 40-49 years with primary liver carcinoma and hepatitis B virus infection.

As for this clonotype: Relative to the germline gene, one junction end is altered; a read error may explain this. The V call is TRBV6-2 or TRBV6-3, the J call TRBJ2-1; 8 bases match TRBD2. CDR3 length: 15 amino acids. Germline values: CDR1 MNHEY, CDR2 SVGEGT. CDR3 in amino acids: CTIQQIGRAYNEQFF. CDR3 in DNA: TGCACCATCCAGCAGATCGGGAGGGCCTACAATGAGCAGTTCTTC.

This clonotype was seen once. One end of the junction does not line up with germline, which may come from a read error. The chain has TRBV7-7 and TRBJ2-2, with D possibly TRBD2 on 6 matching bases. Germline CDR1 reads SSHAT; CDR2 reads FNYEAQ (reference sequence). CDR3 length: 12 residues. Here the CDR3 DNA reads TGTGCTAGCAGCCCCGGGAGCGGGGAGCTGTTTTTT. Protein product: CASSPGSGELFF.

The rearrangement uses TRBV28 and TRBJ2-1; tentative D call: TRBD2 (7 bases). CDR3 length equals 15 residues. Per the germline V gene, CDR1 is MDHEN and CDR2 is SYDVKM. Trimming pared 7 bases from V and 8 bases from J, leaving 21 bases between. CDR3 bases: TGTGCCAGCAACTTGGGACGGGGGGCGACCGATGAGCAGTTCTTC. Its protein is CASNLGRGATDEQFF.

On this clonotype itself: Mismatch with germline at one junction end may stem from a read error. V is TRBV6-1 and J is TRBJ2-3; the D is unclear. The CDR3 contains 12 residues. Germline CDR1 MNHNS, CDR2 SASEGT. The CDR3 DNA is TGTACCAGCAAACCCAGCATAGATACGCAGTATTTT. Protein: CTSKPSIDTQYF.

Worth noting for this clonotype: As the CDR3 is not closed by the conserved phenylalanine or tryptophan, this likely results from a read error. V and J are TRBV30 and TRBJ1-1; D remains ambiguous. CDR1 GTSNPN and CDR2 SVGIG come from the germline V gene (reference sequence). The CDR3 consists of 14 residues. Trimming shortened V by 0 bases and J by 3 bases, and 11 bases separated the two germline ends. The CDR3 loop reads CAWSVGISDTEAFS. The CDR3 nucleotides read TGTGCCTGGAGTGTAGGCATCTCGGACACTGAAGCTTTCTCT.

This rearrangement joins TRBV6-1 to TRBJ1-6; 12 bases line up with TRBD1. This CDR3 has 18 residues. Per germline, CDR1 MNHNS and CDR2 SASEGT. V lost 11 bases to trimming and J lost 6 bases; unmatched junction nucleotides: 17. The CDR3 nucleotides are TGTGCCTCCAGGGTGACGGGACAGGGGGCAAGAAGTAATTCACCCCTCCACTTT. Its protein product is CASRVTGQGARSNSPLHF.

As concerns this clonotype: The germline gene is not matched at one end of the junction; a read error may be the cause. V is TRBV11-3 and J is TRBJ1-1; D is undetermined. Germline V CDR1 and CDR2: SGHNT, YENEEA. This CDR3 region has 13 residues. CDR3 nucleotides: TGTACCAGCAGCTTAGCAGTTAACACTGACTCTTTCTTT. It encodes CTSSLAVNTDSFF. Looking up the rest from reference TRBV11-3 and TRBJ1-1 gives the full variable domain: EAGVVQSPRYKIIEKKQPVAFWCNPISGHNTLYWYLQNLGQGPELLIRYENEEAVDDSQLPKDRFSAERLKGVDSTLKIQPAELGDSAVYLCTSSLAVNTDSFFGQGTRLTVV.

The J gene is TRBJ2-1, the V gene TRBV11-2, with D possibly called TRBD1 or TRBD2 (5 bases each). Germline V gene lookup returns CDR1 SGHAT and CDR2 FQNNGV. V lost 4 bases and J 6 bases, leaving 19 bases between the germline ends. The CDR3 length is 16 residues. The CDR3 region has the DNA TGTGCCAGCAGCTACCTCGGGGCTGGCGGTAGCAATGAGCAGTTCTTC. Amino acids: CASSYLGAGGSNEQFF.

In regard to this clonotype: A read error may account for a junction end that differs from germline. The chain is built from TRBV11-2 and TRBJ2-5, with 10 bases matching TRBD2. Germline V CDR1 and CDR2: SGHAT, FQNNGV. This CDR3 spans 17 amino acids. CDR3 sequence reads: CVSSLRLAGDSSEIRYF. The CDR3 coding sequence is TGTGTCAGCAGCTTAAGACTAGCGGGTGACTCGAGCGAGATCCGGTACTTC.

A word on this clonotype: Lacking the conserved final phenylalanine or tryptophan, this CDR3 likely reflects a read error. The genes are TRBV11-1 and TRBJ2-7, with D maybe TRBD2 (6 bases). Trimming took 6 bases from V and 3 from J, leaving 12 bases between them. The CDR3 runs to 13 residues. Germline-derived CDR1 and CDR2 are SGHAT and FQDESV (reference sequence). The chain's CDR3 is CASRGRRYYEQYS. The CDR3 DNA is TGTGCCAGCAGGGGGAGGCGATACTACGAGCAGTACTCC.

V is TRBV11-3 and J is TRBJ2-3; 8 nucleotides match TRBD2. Looked up from germline, CDR1 is SGHNT and CDR2 is YENEEA. Trimming at V came to 8 bases and at J to 3 bases, leaving 10 bases not matched to a gene. This CDR3 has 15 amino acids. The CDR3 DNA is TGTGCCAGCGGTCCCGGGGGGGGAGGTACAGATACGCAGTATTTT. Encoded protein: CASGPGGGGTDTQYF.

Comments on this clonotype: This may be a read error: a much more frequent sequence differs by one nucleotide. V and J are TRBV28 and TRBJ2-7, with D hard to call. Trimming left V 5 bases short and J 2 bases short, with 10 bases between. This CDR3 region has 13 residues. CDR1 is MDHEN and CDR2 is SYDVKM in the germline V gene. CDR3 amino acids: CASSRTPTYEQYF. In nucleotides, the CDR3 is TGTGCCAGCAGTAGAACCCCCACCTACGAGCAGTACTTC.

Comments on this clonotype: Since no conserved phenylalanine or tryptophan closes the CDR3, a read error is the likely cause. The chain links TRBV4-1 to TRBJ2-2; D may be TRBD2 (6 bases). CDR1 and CDR2 from the germline V gene are MGHRA and YSYEKL. V lost 5 bases and J lost 14, with 21 bases in between. This CDR3 comprises 14 residues. The CDR3 nucleotides are TGCGCCAGCAGCGGGCGGGGAAATGCCGAGGAACTGTTTCTT. Protein sequence: CASSGRGNAEELFL.

As to this clonotype: Given the absence of the conserved phenylalanine or tryptophan at the CDR3 end, a read error is likely. The rearrangement joins TRBV11-2 to TRBJ2-1, with TRBD2 matching over 7 bases. CDR1 SGHAT and CDR2 FQNNGV come from the germline V gene. The CDR3 has 15 amino acids. The CDR3 sequence is CAGSFSGPLDNEQFL. The CDR3 coding sequence is TGTGCCGGCAGTTTTAGCGGGCCATTAGACAATGAGCAGTTCCTC.

This clonotype is labeled large (0.1 to 1%). The rearrangement joins TRBV11-1 to TRBJ2-1, with D uncertain. Trimming removed 5 bases at V and 0 bases at J, with 14 bases between. The CDR3 runs to 16 residues. From germline, CDR1 is SGHAT and CDR2 FQDESV (reference sequence). CDR3 nucleotides: TGTGCCAGCAGCCCCCGGGTGGCGGACTCCTACAATGAGCAGTTCTTC. Amino acids: CASSPRVADSYNEQFF. Using reference TRBV11-1 and TRBJ2-1 for the parts outside the CDR3, the full variable domain is EAEVAQSPRYKITEKSQAVAFWCDPISGHATLYWYRQILGQGPELLVQFQDESVVDDSQLPKDRFSAERLKGVDSTLKIQPAELGDSAMYLCASSPRVADSYNEQFFGPGTRLTVL.

Of note for this clonotype: Relative to the germline gene, one junction end is altered; a read error may explain this. The CDR3, as DNA: TGTCTCAGCAGCTTAGATCTGGGGGTGGCTCAGCCGCAGCATTTT. It encodes CLSSLDLGVAQPQHF. The chain recombines TRBV11-3 with TRBJ1-5; maybe TRBD1 (5 bases). The CDR3 is 15 residues long. Germline CDR1 is SGHNT and CDR2 is YENEEA.

This clonotype was found many times. The chain is built from TRBV19 and TRBJ2-6; D ambiguous. The CDR3 contains 15 residues. Germline-derived CDR1 and CDR2 are LNHDA and SQIVND (reference sequence). Trimming stripped 1 base from V and 1 base from J, with 5 bases between. As DNA, the CDR3 is TGTGCCAGTAGTATAGTGATGTCTGGGGCCAACGTCCTGACTTTC. This sequence encodes CASSIVMSGANVLTF. The full variable domain, its missing parts supplied by reference TRBV19 and TRBJ2-6, is DGGITQSPKYLFRKEGQNVTLSCEQNLNHDAMYWYRQDPGQGLRLIYYSQIVNDFQKGDIAEGYSVSREKKESFPLTVTSAQKNPTAFYLCASSIVMSGANVLTFGAGSRLTVL.